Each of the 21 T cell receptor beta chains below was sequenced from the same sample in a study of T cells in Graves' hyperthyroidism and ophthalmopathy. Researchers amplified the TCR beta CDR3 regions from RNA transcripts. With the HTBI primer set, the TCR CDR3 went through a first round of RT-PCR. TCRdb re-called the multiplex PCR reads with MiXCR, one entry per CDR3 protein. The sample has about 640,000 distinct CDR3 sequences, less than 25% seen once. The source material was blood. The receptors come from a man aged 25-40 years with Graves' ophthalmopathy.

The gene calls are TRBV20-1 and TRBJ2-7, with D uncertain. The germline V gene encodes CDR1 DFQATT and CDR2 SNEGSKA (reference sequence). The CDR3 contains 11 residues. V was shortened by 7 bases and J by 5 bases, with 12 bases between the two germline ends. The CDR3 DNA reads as TGCAGTGGGGTTCAGAAAAACGAGCAGTACTTC. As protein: CSGVQKNEQYF.

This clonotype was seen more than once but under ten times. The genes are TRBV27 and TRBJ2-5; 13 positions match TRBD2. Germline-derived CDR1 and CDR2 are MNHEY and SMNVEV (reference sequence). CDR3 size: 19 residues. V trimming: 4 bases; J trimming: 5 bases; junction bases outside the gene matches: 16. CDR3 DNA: TGTGCCAGCAGTTCTACGGGGACTAGCGGGACCCTACCGGAGGAGACCCAGTACTTC. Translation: CASSSTGTSGTLPEETQYF.

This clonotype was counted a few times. CDR3 DNA: TGTGCCAGCATCGGTCTAGCGGGAGTCTACGAGCAGTACTTC. It encodes CASIGLAGVYEQYF. The chain couples TRBV6-2 or TRBV6-3 to TRBJ2-7; TRBD2 agrees at 10 bases. CDR1 MNHEY and CDR2 SVGEGT come from the germline V gene. V gave up 7 bases and J gave up 3 bases; unmatched junction bases: 6. The length of the CDR3 is 14 residues.

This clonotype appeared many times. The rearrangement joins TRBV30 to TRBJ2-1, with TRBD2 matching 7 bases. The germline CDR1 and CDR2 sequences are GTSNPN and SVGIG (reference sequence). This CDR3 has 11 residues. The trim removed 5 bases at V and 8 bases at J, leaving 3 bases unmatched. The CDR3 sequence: CAWASGDEQFF. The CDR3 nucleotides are TGTGCCTGGGCTAGCGGCGATGAGCAGTTCTTC.

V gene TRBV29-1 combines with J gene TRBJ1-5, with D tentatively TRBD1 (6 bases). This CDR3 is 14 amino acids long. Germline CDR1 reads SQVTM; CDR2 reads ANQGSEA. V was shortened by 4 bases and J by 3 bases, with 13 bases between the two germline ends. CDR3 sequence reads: CSVAVDSHNQPQHF. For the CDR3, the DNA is TGCAGCGTTGCTGTGGACAGCCACAATCAGCCCCAGCATTTT.

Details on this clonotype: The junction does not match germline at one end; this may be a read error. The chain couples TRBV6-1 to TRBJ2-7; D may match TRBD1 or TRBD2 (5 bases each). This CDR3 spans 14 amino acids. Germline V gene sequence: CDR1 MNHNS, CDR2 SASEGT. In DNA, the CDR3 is TGTGCCAGCAGCCTTGGGACGCCTGTCTACGATCAGTACTTC. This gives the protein CASSLGTPVYDQYF.

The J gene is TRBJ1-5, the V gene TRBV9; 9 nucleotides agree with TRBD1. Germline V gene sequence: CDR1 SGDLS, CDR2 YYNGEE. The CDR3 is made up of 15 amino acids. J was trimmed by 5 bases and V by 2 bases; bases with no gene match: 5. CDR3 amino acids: CASSVGTGTDQPQHF. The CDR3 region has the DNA TGTGCCAGCAGCGTGGGGACAGGGACGGATCAGCCCCAGCATTTT.

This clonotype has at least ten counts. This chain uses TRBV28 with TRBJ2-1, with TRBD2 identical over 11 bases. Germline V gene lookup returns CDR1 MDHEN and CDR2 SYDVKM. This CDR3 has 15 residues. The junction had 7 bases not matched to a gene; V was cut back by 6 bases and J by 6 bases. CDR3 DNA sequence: TGTGCCAGCAGCGGGCTAGCGGGGGGATTCAATGAGCAGTTCTTC. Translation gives CASSGLAGGFNEQFF.

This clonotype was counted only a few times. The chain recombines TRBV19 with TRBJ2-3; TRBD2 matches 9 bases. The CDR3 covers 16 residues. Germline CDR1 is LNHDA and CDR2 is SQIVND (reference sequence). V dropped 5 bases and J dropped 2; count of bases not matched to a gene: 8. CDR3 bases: TGTGCCAGTAGTCCTTTAGCGGGAGCAGACACAGATACGCAGTATTTT. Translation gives CASSPLAGADTDTQYF. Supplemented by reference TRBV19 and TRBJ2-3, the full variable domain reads DGGITQSPKYLFRKEGQNVTLSCEQNLNHDAMYWYRQDPGQGLRLIYYSQIVNDFQKGDIAEGYSVSREKKESFPLTVTSAQKNPTAFYLCASSPLAGADTDTQYFGPGTRLTVL.

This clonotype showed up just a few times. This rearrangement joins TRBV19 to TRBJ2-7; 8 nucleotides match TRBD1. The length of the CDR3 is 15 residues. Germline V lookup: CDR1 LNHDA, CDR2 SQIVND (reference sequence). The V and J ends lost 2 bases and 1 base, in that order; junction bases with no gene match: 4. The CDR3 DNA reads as TGTGCCAGTAGTATAAGACAGGGGCCATCCTACGAGCAGTACTTC. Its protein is CASSIRQGPSYEQYF. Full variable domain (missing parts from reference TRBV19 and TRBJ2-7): DGGITQSPKYLFRKEGQNVTLSCEQNLNHDAMYWYRQDPGQGLRLIYYSQIVNDFQKGDIAEGYSVSREKKESFPLTVTSAQKNPTAFYLCASSIRQGPSYEQYFGPGTRLTVT.

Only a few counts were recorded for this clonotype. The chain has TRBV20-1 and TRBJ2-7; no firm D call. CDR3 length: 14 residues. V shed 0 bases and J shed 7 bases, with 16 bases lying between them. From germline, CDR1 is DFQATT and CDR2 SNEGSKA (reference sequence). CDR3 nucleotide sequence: TGCAGTGCTAGAGAGGGGTCCCTTAAGATGGAGCAGTACTTC. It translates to CSAREGSLKMEQYF.

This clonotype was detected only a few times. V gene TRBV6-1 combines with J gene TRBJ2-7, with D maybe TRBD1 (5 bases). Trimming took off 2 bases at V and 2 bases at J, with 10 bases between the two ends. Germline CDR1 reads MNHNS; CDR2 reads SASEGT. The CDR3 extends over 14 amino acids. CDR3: CASSELPGPYEQYF. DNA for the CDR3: TGTGCCAGCAGTGAACTTCCAGGGCCCTACGAGCAGTACTTC.

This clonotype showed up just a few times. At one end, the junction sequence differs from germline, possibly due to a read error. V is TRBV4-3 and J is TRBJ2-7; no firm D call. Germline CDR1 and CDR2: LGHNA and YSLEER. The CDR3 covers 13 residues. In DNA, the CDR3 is TGTGCCAGCAGCCAAGATAACGGCTACGAGCAGTACTTC. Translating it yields CASSQDNGYEQYF.

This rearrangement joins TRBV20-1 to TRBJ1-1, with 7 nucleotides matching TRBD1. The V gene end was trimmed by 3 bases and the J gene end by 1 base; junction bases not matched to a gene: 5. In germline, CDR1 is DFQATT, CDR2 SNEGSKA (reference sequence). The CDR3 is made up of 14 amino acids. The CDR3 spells CSASEGTANTEAFF. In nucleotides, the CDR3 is TGCAGTGCTAGTGAAGGGACAGCGAACACTGAAGCTTTCTTT.

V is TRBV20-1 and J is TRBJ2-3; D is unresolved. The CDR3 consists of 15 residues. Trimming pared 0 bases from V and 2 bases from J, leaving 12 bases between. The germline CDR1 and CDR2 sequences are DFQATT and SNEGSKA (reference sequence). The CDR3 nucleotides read TGCAGTGCTAGAGAGGACGGCCCCGACACAGATACGCAGTATTTT. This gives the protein CSAREDGPDTDTQYF.

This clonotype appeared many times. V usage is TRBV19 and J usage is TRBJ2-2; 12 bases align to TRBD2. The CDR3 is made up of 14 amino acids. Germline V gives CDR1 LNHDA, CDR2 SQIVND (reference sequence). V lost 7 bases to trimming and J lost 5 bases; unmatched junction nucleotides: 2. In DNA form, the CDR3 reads TGTGCCAGTACCGGGACTAGCGGGACCGGGGAGCTGTTTTTT. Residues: CASTGTSGTGELFF.

Here the CDR3 reads CASSFSGQVQFNTVEQYF. The CDR3 nucleotides read TGTGCCAGCAGTTTCTCCGGACAGGTCCAGTTTAACACCGTCGAGCAGTACTTC. The rearrangement uses TRBV12-3 or TRBV12-4 and TRBJ2-7; 7 positions agree with TRBD1. The CDR3 has 18 residues. The J segment lost 6 bases and the V segment lost 3 bases, leaving 20 bases of the junction unmatched.

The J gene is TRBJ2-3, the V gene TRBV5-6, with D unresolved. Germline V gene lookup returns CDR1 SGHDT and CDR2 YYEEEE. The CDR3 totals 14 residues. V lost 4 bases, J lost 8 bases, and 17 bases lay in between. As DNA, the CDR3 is TGTGCCAGCAGCCGCCTGTCACCTTCCGGTACGCAGTATTTT. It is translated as CASSRLSPSGTQYF.

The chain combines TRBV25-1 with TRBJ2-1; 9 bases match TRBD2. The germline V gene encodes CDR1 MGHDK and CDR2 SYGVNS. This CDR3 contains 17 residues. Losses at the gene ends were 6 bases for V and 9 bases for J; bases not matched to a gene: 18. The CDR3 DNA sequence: TGTGCCAGCAGCCAGACGAGACTAGCGGTCTTACAAAGTGAGCAGTTCTTC. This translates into CASSQTRLAVLQSEQFF.

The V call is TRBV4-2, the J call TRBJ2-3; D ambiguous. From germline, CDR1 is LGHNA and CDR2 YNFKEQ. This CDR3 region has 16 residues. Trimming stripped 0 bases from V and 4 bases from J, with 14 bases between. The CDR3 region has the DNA TGTGCCAGCAGCCAAGATCGTCCTCGCAGCCCAGATACGCAGTATTTT. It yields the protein CASSQDRPRSPDTQYF.

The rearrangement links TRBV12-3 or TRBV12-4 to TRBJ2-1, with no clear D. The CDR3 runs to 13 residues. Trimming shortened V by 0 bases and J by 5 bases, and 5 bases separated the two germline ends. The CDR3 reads CASSLADHNEQFF. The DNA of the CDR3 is TGTGCCAGCAGTTTAGCGGACCACAATGAGCAGTTCTTC.